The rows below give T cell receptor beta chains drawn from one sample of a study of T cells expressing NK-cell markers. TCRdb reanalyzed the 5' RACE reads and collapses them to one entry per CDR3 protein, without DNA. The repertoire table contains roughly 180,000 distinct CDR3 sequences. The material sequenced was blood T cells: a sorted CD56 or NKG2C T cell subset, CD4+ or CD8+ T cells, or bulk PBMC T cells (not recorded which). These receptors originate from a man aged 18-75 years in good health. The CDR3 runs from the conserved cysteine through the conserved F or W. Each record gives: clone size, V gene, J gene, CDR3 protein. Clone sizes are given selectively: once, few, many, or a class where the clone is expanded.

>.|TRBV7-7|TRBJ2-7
CASSARAGSTYEQYF
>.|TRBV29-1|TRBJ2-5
CSVHFTVQETQYF
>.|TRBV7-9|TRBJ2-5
CASSWTSESARGETQYF
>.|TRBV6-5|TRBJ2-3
CASSWSDTQYF
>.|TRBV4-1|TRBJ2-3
CASSPGVAGTDTQYF
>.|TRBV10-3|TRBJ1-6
CAISGGTGGSPLHF
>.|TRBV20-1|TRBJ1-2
CSARDLDRGYGYTF
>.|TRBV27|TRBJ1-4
CASSSLNEKLFF
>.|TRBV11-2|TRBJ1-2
CASSLMEVQGSYGYTF
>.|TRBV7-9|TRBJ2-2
CASSFGLAAGGLFFF
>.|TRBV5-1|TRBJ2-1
CASSLASGGALLYNEQFF
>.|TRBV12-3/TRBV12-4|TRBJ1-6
CASSLRWGADSPLHF
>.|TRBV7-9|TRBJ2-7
CASSPPGRSSYEQYF
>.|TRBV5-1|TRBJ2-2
CASSWAGGEAGELFF
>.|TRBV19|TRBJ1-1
CAIRVGPNTEAFF
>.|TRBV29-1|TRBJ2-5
CSVEGRGQSQETQYF
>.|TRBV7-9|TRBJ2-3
CASSQFRDSSTDTQYF
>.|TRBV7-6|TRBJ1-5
CASSYRVRRSNQPQHF
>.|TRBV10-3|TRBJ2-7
CAISVSSLSGIVDEQYF
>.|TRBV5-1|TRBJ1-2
CASSLARINGYTF
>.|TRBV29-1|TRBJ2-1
CSVDGGDEQFF
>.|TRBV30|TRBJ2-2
CAWTGWGNTGELFF
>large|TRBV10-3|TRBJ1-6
CAISGDRGPYNSPLHF
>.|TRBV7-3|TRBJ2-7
CASSLTGGSGYEQYF
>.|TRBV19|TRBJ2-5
CASSARQAYQETQYF
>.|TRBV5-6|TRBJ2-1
CASSWGRGYEQFF
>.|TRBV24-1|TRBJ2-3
CATSDLNEDTQYF
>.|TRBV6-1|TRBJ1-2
CASSGLDRKGGYTF
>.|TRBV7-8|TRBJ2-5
CASSLTHQGVQETQYF
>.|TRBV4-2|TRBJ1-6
CASSQDLAGGSDSPLHF
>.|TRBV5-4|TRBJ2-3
CASSLDHTDTQYF
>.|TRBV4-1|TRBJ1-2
CASSQASDGYGYTF
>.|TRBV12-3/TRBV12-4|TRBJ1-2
CASSPAGGRGYTF
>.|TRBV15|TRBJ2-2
CATSRDGTGELFF
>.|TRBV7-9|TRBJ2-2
CASSTAGGTGELFF
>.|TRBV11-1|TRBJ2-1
CASSLGGDGGDEQFF
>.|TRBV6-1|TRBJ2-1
CASAPEGADYNEQFF
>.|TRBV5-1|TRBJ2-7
CASSLTTRGQGVGYEQYF
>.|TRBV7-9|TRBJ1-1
CASSLGSRGAFF
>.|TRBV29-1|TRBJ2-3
CSVEDGGGKADTQYF
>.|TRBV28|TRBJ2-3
CASSLAGGADTQYF